This T cell receptor beta chain was profiled in a study of control samples from healthy donors and cancer patients. This clone was found once. Measured with immunoSEQ multiplex PCR; TCRdb has only the in-frame clones, and not every one. Found here are roughly 100,000 clones, 83% of them singletons; the top ten hold about 13%. This clonotype was obtained from a woman aged 50 to 60 in good health. The sequencing sample was made of blood.

The CDR3 is CASGGVGSTEAFF. CDR3 sequence (DNA): TGTGCCAGCGGAGGGGTAGGGAGCACTGAAGCTTTCTTT. V and J are TRBV9 and TRBJ1-1; D possibly corresponds to TRBD1 (5 bases). The CDR3 runs 13 residues. The germline V gene has CDR1 SGDLS and CDR2 YYNGEE. Trimming pared 7 bases from V and 4 bases from J, leaving 14 bases between.